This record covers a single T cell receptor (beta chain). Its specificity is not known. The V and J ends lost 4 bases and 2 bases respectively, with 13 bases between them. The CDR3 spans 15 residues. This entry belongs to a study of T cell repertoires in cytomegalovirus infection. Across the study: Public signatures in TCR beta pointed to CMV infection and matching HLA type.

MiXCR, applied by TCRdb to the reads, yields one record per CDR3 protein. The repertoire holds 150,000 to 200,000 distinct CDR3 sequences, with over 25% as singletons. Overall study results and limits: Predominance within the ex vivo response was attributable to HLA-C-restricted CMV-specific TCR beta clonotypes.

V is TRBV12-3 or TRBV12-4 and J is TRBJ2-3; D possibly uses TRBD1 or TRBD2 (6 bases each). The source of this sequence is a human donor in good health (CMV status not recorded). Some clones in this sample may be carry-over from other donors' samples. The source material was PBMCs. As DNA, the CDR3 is TGTGCCAGCAGTTCCGGAGGGGGGTACACAGATACGCAGTATTTT. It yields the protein CASSSGGGYTDTQYF.